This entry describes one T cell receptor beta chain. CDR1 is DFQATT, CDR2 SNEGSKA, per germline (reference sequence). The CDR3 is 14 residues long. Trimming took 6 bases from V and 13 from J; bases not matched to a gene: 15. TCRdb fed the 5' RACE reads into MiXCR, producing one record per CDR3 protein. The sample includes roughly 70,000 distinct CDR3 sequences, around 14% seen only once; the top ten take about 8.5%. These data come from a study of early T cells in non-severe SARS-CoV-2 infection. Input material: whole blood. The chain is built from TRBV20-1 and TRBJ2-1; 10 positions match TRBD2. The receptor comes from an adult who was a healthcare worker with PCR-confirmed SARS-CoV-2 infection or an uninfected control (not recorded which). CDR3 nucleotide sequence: TGCAGTGCAATAGCGGGAGGCGGCATTAAGGGACAGTTCTTC. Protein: CSAIAGGGIKGQFF.